The 14 T cell receptor beta chains below were found in one sample sequenced in a study of cytomegalovirus exposure and HLA in healthy donors. The PCR employed 60 Vbeta primers together with 13 Jbeta primers. Profiled with immunoSEQ multiplex PCR; TCRdb holds only in-frame clones, not every one. Of approximately 290,000 clones in the sample, about 80% were seen once. The sequenced material came from PBMCs. These receptors were taken from a girl aged 2-10 years in good health and CMV-seronegative.

The sample holds one count of this clone. The V gene is TRBV5-1, the J gene TRBJ2-1; 10 positions agree with TRBD1. This CDR3 is 16 amino acids long. Germline CDR1 is SGHRS and CDR2 is YFSETQ. V was clipped by 0 bases and J by 12 bases; unmatched bases: 12. The CDR3 protein is CASSLEGQGTRLGQFF. CDR3 nucleotide sequence: TGCGCCAGCAGCTTGGAGGGACAGGGGACCCGGTTAGGGCAGTTCTTC. Together with reference TRBV5-1 and TRBJ2-1, the CDR3 gives the full variable domain: KAGVTQTPRYLIKTRGQQVTLSCSPISGHRSVSWYQQTPGQGLQFLFEYFSETQRNKGNFPGRFSGRQFSNSRSEMNVSTLELGDSALYLCASSLEGQGTRLGQFFGPGTRLTVL.

The gene calls are TRBV7-3 and TRBJ2-7; 9 bases map to TRBD1. Germline V lookup: CDR1 SGHTA, CDR2 FQGTGA. The CDR3 contains 15 residues. V was pared by 5 bases and J by 3 bases, with 8 bases of the junction left unmatched. DNA of the CDR3: TGTGCCAGCAGCCTCTCGACAGGGGGGTACTACGAGCAGTACTTC. The encoded protein is CASSLSTGGYYEQYF.

The V and J genes are TRBV7-6 and TRBJ1-2; TRBD1 might be the D (5 bases). V lost 1 base and J 3 bases, leaving 12 bases between the germline ends. The CDR3 has 15 amino acids. The germline V gene encodes CDR1 SGHVS and CDR2 FNYEAQ. The CDR3 loop is CASSLVGVVDYGYTF. The CDR3 DNA is TGTGCCAGCAGCTTAGTAGGGGTAGTGGACTATGGCTACACCTTC.

This clone was observed a single time. The V call is TRBV5-4, the J call TRBJ1-4; 9 nucleotides line up with TRBD1. Germline-derived CDR1 and CDR2 are SGHNT and YYREEE (reference sequence). Unmatched junction bases numbered 2, after V lost 4 bases and J lost 4 bases. The CDR3 is 14 residues long. The CDR3 nucleotides are TGTGCCAGCAGCGGGGACAGGGATAATGAAAAACTGTTTTTT. Its protein product is CASSGDRDNEKLFF. The whole variable domain, filled in from reference TRBV5-4 and TRBJ1-4, reads ETGVTQSPTHLIKTRGQQVTLRCSSQSGHNTVSWYQQALGQGPQFIFQYYREEENGRGNFPPRFSGLQFPNYSSELNVNALELDDSALYLCASSGDRDNEKLFFGSGTQLSVL.

In this sample, this clone turned up a few times. V and J are TRBV10-3 and TRBJ1-5, with D perhaps TRBD1 (5 bases). Trimming stripped 2 bases from V and 6 bases from J, with 20 bases between. Per germline, CDR1 ENHRY and CDR2 SYGVKD. The CDR3 totals 17 residues. CDR3 in DNA: TGTGCCATCAGTGAGGGCCTCCGAGGGAGGGGCTTTCAGCCCCAGCATTTT. Amino acids: CAISEGLRGRGFQPQHF.

The chain joins TRBV18 to TRBJ2-7, with TRBD1 matching 7 bases. The CDR3 is 14 residues long. V lost 3 bases, J lost 0 bases, and 2 bases stayed unmatched. From germline, CDR1 is KGHSH and CDR2 LQKENI. CDR3 coding DNA: TGTGCCAGCTCACCTGGGACAGACTCCTACGAGCAGTACTTC. This codes for CASSPGTDSYEQYF.

The rearrangement links TRBV5-4 to TRBJ2-6; 8 bases are a match to TRBD1. The V gene end was trimmed by 4 bases and the J gene end by 0 bases; junction bases not matched to a gene: 3. Germline CDR1 and CDR2: SGHNT and YYREEE (reference sequence). The CDR3 length is 16 residues. Here the CDR3 reads CASSTGGDSGANVLTF. DNA of the CDR3: TGTGCCAGCAGCACAGGGGGAGACTCTGGGGCCAACGTCCTGACTTTC.

This clone was seen more than once but under ten times. The V gene is TRBV27, the J gene TRBJ2-3; no clear D. The CDR3 runs 12 residues. Trimming left V 8 bases short and J 4 bases short, with 10 bases between. Germline CDR1 is MNHEY and CDR2 is SMNVEV (reference sequence). CDR3 residues: CASRRLPDTQYF. The CDR3 nucleotides read TGTGCCAGCCGCAGGTTACCAGATACGCAGTATTTT.

This clone was recorded a few times. J is TRBJ1-2 and V is TRBV6-1; D is undetermined. The CDR3 contains 14 residues. Per the germline V gene, CDR1 is MNHNS and CDR2 is SASEGT. Between the trimmed V and J ends, which lost 4 bases and 0 bases, there was a span of 9 bases. The CDR3 bases are TGTGCCAGCAGTGCGACAAACACTAACTATGGCTACACCTTC. Translation gives CASSATNTNYGYTF.

This chain joins TRBV29-1 and TRBJ2-5; 12 positions agree with TRBD2. This CDR3 has 18 residues. V was pared by 2 bases and J by 4 bases, with 14 bases of the junction left unmatched. Germline values: CDR1 SQVTM, CDR2 ANQGSEA. The CDR3 DNA reads as TGCAGCGTTGAAAGGCTAGCGGGAGGGCCTCAATTGGGAGAGACCCAGTACTTC. Translation gives CSVERLAGGPQLGETQYF.

This chain connects TRBV9 to TRBJ2-7, with 8 bases that match TRBD1. Trimming cost V 5 bases and J 1 base; bases outside gene matches: 8. Germline-derived CDR1 and CDR2 are SGDLS and YYNGEE. The length of the CDR3 is 15 residues. CDR3 sequence: CASSQGQGLSYEQYF. The DNA for the CDR3 is TGTGCCAGCAGTCAAGGACAGGGATTGTCCTACGAGCAGTACTTC.

This sequence joins TRBV2 and TRBJ1-2; D is ambiguous. V was cut by 6 bases and J by 5 bases, with 13 bases left in between. Germline CDR1 SNHLY, CDR2 FYNNEI. This CDR3 comprises 13 residues. CDR3 sequence reads: CASSGESRYGYTF. CDR3 bases: TGTGCCAGCAGCGGGGAGTCTCGGTATGGCTACACCTTC.

This clone has just one count. This rearrangement joins TRBV5-1 to TRBJ2-7, with 7 bases lining up with TRBD1. V lost 3 bases and J lost 6; bases outside the gene matches: 12. There are 15 residues in the CDR3. Germline CDR1 reads SGHRS; CDR2 reads YFSETQ. CDR3 residues: CASSYPKTGPSEQYF. As DNA, the CDR3 is TGCGCCAGCAGCTACCCTAAGACAGGGCCCAGCGAGCAGTACTTC.

The chain employs TRBV27 and TRBJ2-1; the D gene is possibly TRBD1 (6 bases). Germline values: CDR1 MNHEY, CDR2 SMNVEV (reference sequence). The CDR3 runs to 14 residues. V dropped 5 bases and J dropped 5 bases, with 13 bases sitting between them. For the CDR3, the DNA is TGTGCCAGCAGTGACGGGACATCAGACAATGAGCAGTTCTTC. Its translation is CASSDGTSDNEQFF.